These 2 T cell receptor beta chains share one sample of origin, sequenced in a study of blood T cell repertoires in COVID-19. Produced via immunoSEQ multiplex PCR; TCRdb's table is partial and in-frame only. The table lists some 180,000 clones, 85% of them singletons, with 6.2% in the top ten. Material: PBMCs or T cells enriched from blood (not recorded which). These receptors all stem from a middle-aged man who had recovered from COVID-19.

The chain links TRBV7-8 to TRBJ1-3; TRBD1 agrees at 7 bases. The CDR3 extends over 14 amino acids. Germline lookup yields CDR1 SGHVS and CDR2 FQNEAQ. After removal of 5 bases from V and 0 bases from J, the junction contained 1 base not matched to a gene. This CDR3 is CASSPGGSGNTIYF. DNA of the CDR3: TGTGCCAGCAGCCCAGGGGGCTCTGGAAACACCATATATTTT.

The V and J genes are TRBV5-1 and TRBJ1-1; D remains ambiguous. Germline CDR1 reads SGHRS; CDR2 reads YFSETQ. Trimming pared 3 bases from V and 3 bases from J, leaving 15 bases between. The CDR3 has 15 residues. The CDR3, as DNA: TGCGCCAGCAGCTCGCTGGAGGGTTTGGACACTGAAGCTTTCTTT. It yields the protein CASSSLEGLDTEAFF.